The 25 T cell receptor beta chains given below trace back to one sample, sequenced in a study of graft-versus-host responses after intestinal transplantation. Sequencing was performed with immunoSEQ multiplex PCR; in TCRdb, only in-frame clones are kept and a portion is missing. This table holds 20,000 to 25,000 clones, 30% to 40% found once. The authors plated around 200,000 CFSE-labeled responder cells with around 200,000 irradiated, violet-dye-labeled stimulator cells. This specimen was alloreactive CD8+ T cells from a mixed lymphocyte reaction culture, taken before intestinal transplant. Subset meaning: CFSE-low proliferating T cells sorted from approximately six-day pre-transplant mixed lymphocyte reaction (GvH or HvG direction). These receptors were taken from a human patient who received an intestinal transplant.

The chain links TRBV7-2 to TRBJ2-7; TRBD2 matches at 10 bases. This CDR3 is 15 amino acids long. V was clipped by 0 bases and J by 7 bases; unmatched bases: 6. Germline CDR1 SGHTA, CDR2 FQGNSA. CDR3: CASSLAALAGDEQYF. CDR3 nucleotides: TGTGCCAGCAGCTTAGCGGCGCTAGCGGGAGATGAGCAGTACTTC.

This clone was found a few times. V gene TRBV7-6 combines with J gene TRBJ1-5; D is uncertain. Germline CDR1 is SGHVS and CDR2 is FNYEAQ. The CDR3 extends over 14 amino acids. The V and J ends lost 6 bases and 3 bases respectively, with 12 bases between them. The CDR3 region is CASSPTDYNQPQHF. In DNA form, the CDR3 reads TGTGCCAGCAGTCCTACAGATTACAATCAGCCCCAGCATTTT.

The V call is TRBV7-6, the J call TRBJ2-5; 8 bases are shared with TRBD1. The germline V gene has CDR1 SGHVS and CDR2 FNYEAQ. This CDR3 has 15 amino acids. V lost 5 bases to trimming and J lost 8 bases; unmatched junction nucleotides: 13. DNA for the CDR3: TGTGCCAGCAGCCCGGAACAGGGGGTTAGGATAACCCAGTACTTC. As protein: CASSPEQGVRITQYF.

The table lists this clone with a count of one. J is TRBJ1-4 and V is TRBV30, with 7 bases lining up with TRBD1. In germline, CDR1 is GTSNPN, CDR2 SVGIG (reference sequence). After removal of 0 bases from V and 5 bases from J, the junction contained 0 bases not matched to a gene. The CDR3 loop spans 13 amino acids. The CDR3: CAWSVQGNEKLFF. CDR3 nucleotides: TGTGCCTGGAGTGTACAGGGGAATGAAAAACTGTTTTTT.

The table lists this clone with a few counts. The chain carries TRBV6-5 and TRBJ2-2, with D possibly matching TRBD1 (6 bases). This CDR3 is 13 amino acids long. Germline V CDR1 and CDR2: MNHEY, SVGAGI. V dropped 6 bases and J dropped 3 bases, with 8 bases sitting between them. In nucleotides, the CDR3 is TGTGCCAGCAGCAACAGGGACACCGGGGAGCTGTTTTTT. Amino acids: CASSNRDTGELFF.

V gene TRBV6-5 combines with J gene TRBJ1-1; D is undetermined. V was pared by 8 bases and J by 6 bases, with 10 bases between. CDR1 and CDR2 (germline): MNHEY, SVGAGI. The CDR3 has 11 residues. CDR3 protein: CASSSLAEAFF. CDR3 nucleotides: TGTGCCAGCTCGTCGTTAGCTGAAGCTTTCTTT.

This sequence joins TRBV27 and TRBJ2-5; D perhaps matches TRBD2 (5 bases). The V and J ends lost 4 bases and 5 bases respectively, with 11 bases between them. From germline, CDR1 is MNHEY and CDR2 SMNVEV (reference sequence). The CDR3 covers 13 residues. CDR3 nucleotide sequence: TGTGCCAGCAGTTCCCTTGCGGGTGAGACCCAGTACTTC. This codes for CASSSLAGETQYF.

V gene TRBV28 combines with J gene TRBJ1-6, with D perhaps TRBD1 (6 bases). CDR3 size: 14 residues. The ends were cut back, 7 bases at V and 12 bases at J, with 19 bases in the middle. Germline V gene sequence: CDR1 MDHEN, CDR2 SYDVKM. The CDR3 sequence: CASTQDSSRGPLHF. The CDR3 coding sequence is TGTGCCAGCACTCAGGACAGTTCTCGGGGACCCCTCCACTTT.

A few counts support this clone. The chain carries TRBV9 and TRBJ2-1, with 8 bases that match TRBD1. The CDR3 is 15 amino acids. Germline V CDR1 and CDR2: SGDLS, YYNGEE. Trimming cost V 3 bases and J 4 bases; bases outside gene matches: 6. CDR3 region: CASSGQGANYNEQFF. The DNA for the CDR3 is TGTGCCAGCAGCGGTCAGGGGGCGAATTACAATGAGCAGTTCTTC.

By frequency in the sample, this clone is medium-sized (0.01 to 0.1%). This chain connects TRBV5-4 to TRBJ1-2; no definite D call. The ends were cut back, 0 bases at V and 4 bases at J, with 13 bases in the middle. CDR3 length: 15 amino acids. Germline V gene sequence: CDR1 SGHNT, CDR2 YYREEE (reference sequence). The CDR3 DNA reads TGTGCCAGCAGCTTGGCTGGGGAATTAATCTATGGCTACACCTTC. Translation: CASSLAGELIYGYTF.

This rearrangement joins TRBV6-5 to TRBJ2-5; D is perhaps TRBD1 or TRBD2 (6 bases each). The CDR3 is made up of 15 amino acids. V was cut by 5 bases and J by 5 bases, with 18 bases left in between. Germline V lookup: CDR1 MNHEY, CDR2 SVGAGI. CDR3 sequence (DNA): TGTGCCAGCAGTGGATACTGGGGGGCCCGGGAGACCCAGTACTTC. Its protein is CASSGYWGARETQYF.

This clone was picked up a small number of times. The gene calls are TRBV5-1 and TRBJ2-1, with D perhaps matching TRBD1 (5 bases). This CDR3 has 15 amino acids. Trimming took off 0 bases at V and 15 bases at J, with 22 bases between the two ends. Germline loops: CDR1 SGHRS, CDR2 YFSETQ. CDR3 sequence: CASSLVGISQGSPFF. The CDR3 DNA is TGCGCCAGCAGCTTGGTCGGTATCAGTCAGGGTTCACCGTTCTTC.

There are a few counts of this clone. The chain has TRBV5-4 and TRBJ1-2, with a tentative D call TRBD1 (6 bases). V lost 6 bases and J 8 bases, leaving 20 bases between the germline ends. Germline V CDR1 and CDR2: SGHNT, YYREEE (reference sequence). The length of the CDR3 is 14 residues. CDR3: CASTPTGRAGGYTF. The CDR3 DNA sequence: TGTGCCAGCACCCCAACAGGGCGGGCAGGAGGCTACACCTTC. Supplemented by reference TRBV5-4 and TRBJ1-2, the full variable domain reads ETGVTQSPTHLIKTRGQQVTLRCSSQSGHNTVSWYQQALGQGPQFIFQYYREEENGRGNFPPRFSGLQFPNYSSELNVNALELDDSALYLCASTPTGRAGGYTFGSGTRLTVV.

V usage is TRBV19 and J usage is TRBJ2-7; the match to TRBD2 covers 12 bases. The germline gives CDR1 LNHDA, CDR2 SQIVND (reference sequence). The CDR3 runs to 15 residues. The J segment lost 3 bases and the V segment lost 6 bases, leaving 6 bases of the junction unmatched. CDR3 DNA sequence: TGTGCCAGTAGCGACCTAGCGGGAGGGCTCTACGAGCAGTACTTC. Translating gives CASSDLAGGLYEQYF.

CDR3: CSVEDQKGYEQYF. The CDR3 DNA sequence: TGCAGCGTTGAAGATCAAAAGGGTTACGAGCAGTACTTC. The chain recombines TRBV29-1 with TRBJ2-7; D not certain. The CDR3 loop spans 13 amino acids. Trimming pared 0 bases from V and 4 bases from J, leaving 10 bases between. The germline gives CDR1 SQVTM, CDR2 ANQGSEA.

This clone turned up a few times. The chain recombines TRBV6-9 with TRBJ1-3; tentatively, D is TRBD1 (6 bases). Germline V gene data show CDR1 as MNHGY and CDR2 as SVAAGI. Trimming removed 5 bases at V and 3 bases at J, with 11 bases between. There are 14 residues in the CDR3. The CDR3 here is CASSHRVGGNTIYF. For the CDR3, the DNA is TGTGCCAGCAGTCACAGGGTTGGTGGAAACACCATATATTTT.

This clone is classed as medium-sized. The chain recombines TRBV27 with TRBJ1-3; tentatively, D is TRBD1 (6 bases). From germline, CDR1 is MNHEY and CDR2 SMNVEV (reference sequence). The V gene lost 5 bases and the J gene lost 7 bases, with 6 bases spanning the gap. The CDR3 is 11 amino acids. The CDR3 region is CASSQGNTIYF. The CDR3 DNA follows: TGTGCCAGCAGTCAGGGGAACACCATATATTTT.

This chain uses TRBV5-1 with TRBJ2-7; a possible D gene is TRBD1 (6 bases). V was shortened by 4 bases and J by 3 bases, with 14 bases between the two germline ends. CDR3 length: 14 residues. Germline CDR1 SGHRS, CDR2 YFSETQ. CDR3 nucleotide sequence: TGCGCCAGCAGCCAGGGGACAAGTCGCTACGAGCAGTACTTC. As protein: CASSQGTSRYEQYF.

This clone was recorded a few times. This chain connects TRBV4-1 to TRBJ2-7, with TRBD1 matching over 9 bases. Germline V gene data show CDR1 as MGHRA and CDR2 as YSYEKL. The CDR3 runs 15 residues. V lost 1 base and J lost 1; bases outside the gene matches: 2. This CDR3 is CASSQVDRGSYEQYF. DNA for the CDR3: TGCGCCAGCAGCCAAGTGGACAGGGGTTCCTACGAGCAGTACTTC.

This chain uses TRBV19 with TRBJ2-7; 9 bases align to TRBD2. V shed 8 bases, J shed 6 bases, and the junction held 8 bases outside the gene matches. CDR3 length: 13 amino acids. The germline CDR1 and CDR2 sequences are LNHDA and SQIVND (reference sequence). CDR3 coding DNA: TGTGCCAGTTGCCCTAGCGGGGCTGGCGAGCAGTACTTC. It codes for CASCPSGAGEQYF.

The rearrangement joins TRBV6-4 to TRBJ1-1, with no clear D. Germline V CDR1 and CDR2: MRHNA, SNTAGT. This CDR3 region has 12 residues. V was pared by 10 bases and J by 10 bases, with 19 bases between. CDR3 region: CATIGRAGRAFF. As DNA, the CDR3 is TGTGCCACCATAGGGAGGGCAGGCCGAGCTTTCTTT.

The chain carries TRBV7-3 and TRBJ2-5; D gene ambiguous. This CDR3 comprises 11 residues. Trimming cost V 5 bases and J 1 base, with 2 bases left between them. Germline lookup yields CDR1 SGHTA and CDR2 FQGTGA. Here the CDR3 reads CASSPQETQYF. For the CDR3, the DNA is TGTGCCAGCAGCCCCCAAGAGACCCAGTACTTC.

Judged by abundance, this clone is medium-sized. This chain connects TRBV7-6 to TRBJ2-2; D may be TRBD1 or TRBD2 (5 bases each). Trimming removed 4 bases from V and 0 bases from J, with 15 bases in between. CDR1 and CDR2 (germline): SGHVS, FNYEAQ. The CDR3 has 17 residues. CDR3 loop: CASSWPRGRTNTGELFF. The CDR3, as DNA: TGTGCCAGCAGCTGGCCCCGGGGACGGACGAACACCGGGGAGCTGTTTTTT.

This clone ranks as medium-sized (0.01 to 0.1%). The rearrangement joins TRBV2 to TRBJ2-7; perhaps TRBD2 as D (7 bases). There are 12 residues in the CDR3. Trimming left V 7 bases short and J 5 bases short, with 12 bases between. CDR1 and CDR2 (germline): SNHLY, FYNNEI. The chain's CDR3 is CASMGGGNEQYF. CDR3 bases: TGTGCCAGCATGGGCGGGGGCAACGAGCAGTACTTC.

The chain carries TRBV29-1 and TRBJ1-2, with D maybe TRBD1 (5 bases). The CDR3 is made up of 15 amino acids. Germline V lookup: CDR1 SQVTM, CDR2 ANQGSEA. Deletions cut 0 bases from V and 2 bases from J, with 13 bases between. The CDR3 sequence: CSVEEGVGLNYGYTF. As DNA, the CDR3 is TGCAGCGTTGAAGAGGGAGTGGGACTGAACTATGGCTACACCTTC.